This T cell receptor beta chain was documented in a study of T cell responses to AZD1222 COVID-19 vaccine. Libraries were prepared by immunoSEQ multiplex PCR; TCRdb keeps only in-frame clonotypes and omits some of them. The sample holds around 100,000 clones, 86% seen once. V dropped 7 bases and J dropped 3; count of bases not matched to a gene: 8. This CDR3 spans 16 amino acids. Germline lookup yields CDR1 LGHDT and CDR2 YNNKEL (reference sequence). The chain uses TRBV3-1 (or the pseudogene TRBV3-2) and TRBJ2-7; 14 bases map to TRBD2. Sequenced here: peripheral blood, sampled 28 days after the second dose of the MenACWY control vaccine. This clonotype was sampled from an adult who received the MenACWY meningococcal vaccine as a control. CDR3 coding DNA: TGTGCCAGCACCGGAAGGGGACTAGCGGGGGACTACGAGCAGTACTTC. Encoded protein: CASTGRGLAGDYEQYF.